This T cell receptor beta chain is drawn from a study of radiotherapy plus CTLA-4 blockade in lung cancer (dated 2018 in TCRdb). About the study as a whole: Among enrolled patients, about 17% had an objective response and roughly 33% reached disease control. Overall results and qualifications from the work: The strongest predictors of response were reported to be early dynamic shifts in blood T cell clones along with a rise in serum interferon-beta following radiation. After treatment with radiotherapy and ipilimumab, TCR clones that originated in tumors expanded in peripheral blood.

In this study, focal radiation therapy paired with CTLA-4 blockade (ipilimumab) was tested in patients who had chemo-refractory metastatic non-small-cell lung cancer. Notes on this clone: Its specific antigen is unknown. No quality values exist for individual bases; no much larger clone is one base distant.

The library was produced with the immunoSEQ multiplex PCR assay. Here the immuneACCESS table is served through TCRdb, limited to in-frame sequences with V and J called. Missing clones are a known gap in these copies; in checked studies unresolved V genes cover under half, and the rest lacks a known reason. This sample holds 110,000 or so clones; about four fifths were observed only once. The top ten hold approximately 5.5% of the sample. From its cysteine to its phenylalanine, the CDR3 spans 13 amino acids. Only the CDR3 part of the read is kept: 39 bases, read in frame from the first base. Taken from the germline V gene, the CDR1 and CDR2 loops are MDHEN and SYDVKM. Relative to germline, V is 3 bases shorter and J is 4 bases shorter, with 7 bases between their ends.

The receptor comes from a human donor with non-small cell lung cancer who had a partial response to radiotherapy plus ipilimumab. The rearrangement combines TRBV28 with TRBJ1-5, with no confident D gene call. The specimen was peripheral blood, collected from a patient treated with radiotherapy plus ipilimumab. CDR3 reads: CASSLAWNQPQHF. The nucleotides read TGTGCCAGCAGTTTGGCTTGGAATCAGCCCCAGCATTTT.